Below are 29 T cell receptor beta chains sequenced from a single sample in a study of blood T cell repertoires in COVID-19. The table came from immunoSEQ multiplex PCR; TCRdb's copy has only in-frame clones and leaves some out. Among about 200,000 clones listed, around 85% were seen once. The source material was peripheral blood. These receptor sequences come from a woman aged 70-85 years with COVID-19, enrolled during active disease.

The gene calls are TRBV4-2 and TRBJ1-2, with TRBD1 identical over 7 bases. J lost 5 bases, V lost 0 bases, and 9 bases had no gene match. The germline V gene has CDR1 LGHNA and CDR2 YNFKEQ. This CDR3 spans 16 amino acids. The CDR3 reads CASSQERQGWAYGYTF. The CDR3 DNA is TGTGCCAGCAGCCAAGAACGACAGGGATGGGCTTATGGCTACACCTTC.

CDR3: CASSYGLTLDGYTF. The CDR3 nucleotides are TGTGCCAGCAGTTACGGGCTGACATTAGATGGCTACACCTTC. The chain recombines TRBV6-5 with TRBJ1-2; D not certain. This CDR3 has 14 residues. Germline CDR1 and CDR2: MNHEY and SVGAGI. V was shortened by 2 bases and J by 6 bases, with 13 bases between the two germline ends.

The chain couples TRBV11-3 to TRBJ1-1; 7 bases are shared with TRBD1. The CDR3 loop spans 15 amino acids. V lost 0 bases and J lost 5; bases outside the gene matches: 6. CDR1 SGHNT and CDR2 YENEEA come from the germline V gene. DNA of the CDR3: TGTGCCAGCAGCTTAGAAGCGACAGGGAGGACTGAAGCTTTCTTT. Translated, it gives CASSLEATGRTEAFF.

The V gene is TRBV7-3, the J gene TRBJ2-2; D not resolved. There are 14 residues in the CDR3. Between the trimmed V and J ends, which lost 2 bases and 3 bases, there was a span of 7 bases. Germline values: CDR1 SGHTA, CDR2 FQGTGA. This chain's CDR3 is CASSLYSDTGELFF. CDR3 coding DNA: TGTGCCAGCAGCTTATACAGTGACACCGGGGAGCTGTTTTTT.

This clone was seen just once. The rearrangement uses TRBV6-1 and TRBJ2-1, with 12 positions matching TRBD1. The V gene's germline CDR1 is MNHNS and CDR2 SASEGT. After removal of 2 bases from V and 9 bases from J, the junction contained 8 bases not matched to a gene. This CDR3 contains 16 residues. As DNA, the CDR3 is TGTGCCAGCAGTGAATACCGGGACAGGGGGCTAGGTGAGCAGTTCTTC. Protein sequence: CASSEYRDRGLGEQFF.

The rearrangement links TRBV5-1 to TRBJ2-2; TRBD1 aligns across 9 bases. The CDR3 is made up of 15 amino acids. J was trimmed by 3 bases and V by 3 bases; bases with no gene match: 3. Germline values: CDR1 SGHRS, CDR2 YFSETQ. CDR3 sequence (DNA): TGCGCCAGCAGCTCCCGACAGGGGGACACCGGGGAGCTGTTTTTT. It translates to CASSSRQGDTGELFF.

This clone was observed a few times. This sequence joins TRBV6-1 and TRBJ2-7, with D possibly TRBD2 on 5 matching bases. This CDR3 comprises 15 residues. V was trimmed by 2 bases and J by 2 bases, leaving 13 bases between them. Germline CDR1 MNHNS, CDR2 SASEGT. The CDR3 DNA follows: TGTGCCAGCAGTGAACAGCGACTATCAACCTACGAGCAGTACTTC. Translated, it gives CASSEQRLSTYEQYF.

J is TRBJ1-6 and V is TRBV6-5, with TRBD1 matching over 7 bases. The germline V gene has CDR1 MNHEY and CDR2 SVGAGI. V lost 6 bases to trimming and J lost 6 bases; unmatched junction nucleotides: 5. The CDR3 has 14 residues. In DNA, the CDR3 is TGTGCCAGCAGAGCCGGGACAGTTAATTCACCCCTCCACTTT. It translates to CASRAGTVNSPLHF.

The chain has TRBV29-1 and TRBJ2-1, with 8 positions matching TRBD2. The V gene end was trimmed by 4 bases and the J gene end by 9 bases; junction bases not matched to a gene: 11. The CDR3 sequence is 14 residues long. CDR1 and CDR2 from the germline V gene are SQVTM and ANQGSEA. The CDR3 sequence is CSVGAGGARSEQFF. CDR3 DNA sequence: TGCAGCGTTGGGGCCGGGGGGGCCCGGAGTGAGCAGTTCTTC.

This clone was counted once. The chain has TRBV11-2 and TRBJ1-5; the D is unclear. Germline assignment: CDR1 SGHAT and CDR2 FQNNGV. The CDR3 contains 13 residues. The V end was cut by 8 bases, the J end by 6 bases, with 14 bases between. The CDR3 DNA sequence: TGTGCCAGCCCAAACCCGAGGGCTCAGCCCCAGCATTTT. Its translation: CASPNPRAQPQHF.

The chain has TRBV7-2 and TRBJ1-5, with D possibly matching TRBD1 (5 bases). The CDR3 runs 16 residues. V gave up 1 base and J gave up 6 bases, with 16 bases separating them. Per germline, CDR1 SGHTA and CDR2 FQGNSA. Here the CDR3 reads CASSLDGAGGGQPQHF. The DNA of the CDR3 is TGTGCCAGCAGCTTAGATGGGGCGGGGGGTGGTCAGCCCCAGCATTTT.

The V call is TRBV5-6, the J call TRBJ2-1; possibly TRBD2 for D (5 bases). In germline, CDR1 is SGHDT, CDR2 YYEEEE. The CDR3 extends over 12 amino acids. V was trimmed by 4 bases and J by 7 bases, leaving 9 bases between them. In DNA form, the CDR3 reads TGTGCCAGCAGCCTTAGGGAGAATGAGCAGTTCTTC. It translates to CASSLRENEQFF.

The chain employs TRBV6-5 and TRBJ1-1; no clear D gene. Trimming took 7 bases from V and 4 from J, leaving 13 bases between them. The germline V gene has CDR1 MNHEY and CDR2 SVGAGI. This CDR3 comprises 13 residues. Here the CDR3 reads CASNIQLGTEAFF. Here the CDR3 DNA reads TGTGCCAGCAACATACAGCTGGGCACTGAAGCTTTCTTT.

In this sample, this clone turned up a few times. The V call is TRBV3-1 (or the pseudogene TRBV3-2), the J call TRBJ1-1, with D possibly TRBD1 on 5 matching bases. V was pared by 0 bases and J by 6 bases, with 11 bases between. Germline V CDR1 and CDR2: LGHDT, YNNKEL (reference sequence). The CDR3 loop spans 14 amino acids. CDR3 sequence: CASSQEWEGAEAFF. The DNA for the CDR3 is TGTGCCAGCAGCCAAGAATGGGAAGGGGCTGAAGCTTTCTTT.

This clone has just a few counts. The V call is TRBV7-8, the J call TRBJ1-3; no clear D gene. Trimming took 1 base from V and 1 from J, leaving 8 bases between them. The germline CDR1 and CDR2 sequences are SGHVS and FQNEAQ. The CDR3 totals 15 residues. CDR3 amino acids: CASSLGGNSGNTIYF. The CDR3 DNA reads TGTGCCAGCAGCTTAGGAGGAAATTCTGGAAACACCATATATTTT.

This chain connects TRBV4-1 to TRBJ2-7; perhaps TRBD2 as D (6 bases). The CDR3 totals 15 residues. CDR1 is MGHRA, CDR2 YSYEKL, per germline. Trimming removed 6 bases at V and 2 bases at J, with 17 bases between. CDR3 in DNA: TGCGCCAGCAGTCTCCTTAGCGGTTCCCCCTACGAGCAGTACTTC. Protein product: CASSLLSGSPYEQYF.

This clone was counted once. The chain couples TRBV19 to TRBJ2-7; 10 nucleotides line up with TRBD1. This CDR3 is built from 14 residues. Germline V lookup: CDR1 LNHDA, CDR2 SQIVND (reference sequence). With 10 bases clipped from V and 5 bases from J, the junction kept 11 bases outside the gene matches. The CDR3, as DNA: TGTGCCACCCAAGACAGGGGGCGTAGCGACGAGCAGTACTTC. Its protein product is CATQDRGRSDEQYF.

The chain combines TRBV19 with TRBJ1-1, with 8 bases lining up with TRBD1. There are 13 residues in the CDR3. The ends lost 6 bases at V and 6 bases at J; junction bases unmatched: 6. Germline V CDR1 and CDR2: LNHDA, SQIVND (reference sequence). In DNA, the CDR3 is TGTGCCAGTAGGATACAGGGGGTTGCTGAAGCTTTCTTT. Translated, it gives CASRIQGVAEAFF.

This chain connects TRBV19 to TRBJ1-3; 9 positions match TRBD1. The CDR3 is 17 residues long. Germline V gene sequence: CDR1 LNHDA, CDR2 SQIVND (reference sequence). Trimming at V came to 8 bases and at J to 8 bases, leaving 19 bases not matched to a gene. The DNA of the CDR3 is TGTGCCAGTGCATCGGACAGGGGCCAGGGGACCGAGGACACCATATATTTT. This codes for CASASDRGQGTEDTIYF.

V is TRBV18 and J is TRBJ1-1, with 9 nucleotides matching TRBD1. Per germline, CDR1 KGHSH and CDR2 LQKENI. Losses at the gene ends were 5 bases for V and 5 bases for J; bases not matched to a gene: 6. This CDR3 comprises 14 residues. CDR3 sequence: CASSEGQGLTEAFF. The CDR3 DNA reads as TGTGCCAGCTCAGAGGGACAGGGTTTGACTGAAGCTTTCTTT.

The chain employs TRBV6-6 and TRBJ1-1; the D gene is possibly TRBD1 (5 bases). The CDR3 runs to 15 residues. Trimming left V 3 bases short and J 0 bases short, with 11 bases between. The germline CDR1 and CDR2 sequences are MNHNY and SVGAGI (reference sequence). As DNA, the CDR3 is TGTGCCAGCAGTTATGGCAGGACACTGAACACTGAAGCTTTCTTT. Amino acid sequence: CASSYGRTLNTEAFF.

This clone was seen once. The CDR3 DNA follows: TGCGCCAGCAGCCCCCCTGGACTAACTAATTCACCCCTCCACTTT. Protein: CASSPPGLTNSPLHF. The chain recombines TRBV5-1 with TRBJ1-6, with D unclear. V shed 4 bases and J shed 6 bases, with 14 bases lying between them. This CDR3 spans 15 amino acids. CDR1 and CDR2 (germline): SGHRS, YFSETQ.

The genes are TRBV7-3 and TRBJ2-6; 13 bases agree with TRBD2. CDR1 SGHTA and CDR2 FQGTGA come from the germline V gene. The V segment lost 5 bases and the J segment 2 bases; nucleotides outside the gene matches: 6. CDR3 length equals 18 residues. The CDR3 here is CASSGGLAGTPGANVLTF. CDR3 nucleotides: TGTGCCAGCAGCGGGGGACTAGCGGGAACCCCTGGGGCCAACGTCCTGACTTTC.

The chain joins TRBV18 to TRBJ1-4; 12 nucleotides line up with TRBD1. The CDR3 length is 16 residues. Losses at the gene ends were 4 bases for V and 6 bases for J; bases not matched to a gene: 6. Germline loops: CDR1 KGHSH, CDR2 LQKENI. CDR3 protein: CASSLGQGAPYEKLFF. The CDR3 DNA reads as TGTGCCAGCTCACTGGGACAGGGGGCACCTTATGAAAAACTGTTTTTT.

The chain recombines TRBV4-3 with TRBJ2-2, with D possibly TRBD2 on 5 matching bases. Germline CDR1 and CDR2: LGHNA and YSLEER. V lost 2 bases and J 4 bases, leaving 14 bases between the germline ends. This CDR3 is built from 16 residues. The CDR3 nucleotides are TGCGCCAGCAGCCAAATACCTGGGAGCTCCACCGGGGAGCTGTTTTTT. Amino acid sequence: CASSQIPGSSTGELFF.

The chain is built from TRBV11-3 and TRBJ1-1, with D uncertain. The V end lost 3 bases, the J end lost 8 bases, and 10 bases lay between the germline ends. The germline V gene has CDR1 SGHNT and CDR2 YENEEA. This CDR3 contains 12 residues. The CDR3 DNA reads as TGTGCCAGCAGCTTGGGTAGCGCCGAAGCTTTCTTT. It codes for CASSLGSAEAFF.

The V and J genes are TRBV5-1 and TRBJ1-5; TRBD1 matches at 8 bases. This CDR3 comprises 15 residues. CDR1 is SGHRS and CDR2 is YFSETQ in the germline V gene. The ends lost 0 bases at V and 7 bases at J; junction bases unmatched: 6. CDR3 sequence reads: CASSLGDRGSQPQHF. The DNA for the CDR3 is TGCGCCAGCAGCTTGGGCGACAGGGGAAGCCAGCCCCAGCATTTT.

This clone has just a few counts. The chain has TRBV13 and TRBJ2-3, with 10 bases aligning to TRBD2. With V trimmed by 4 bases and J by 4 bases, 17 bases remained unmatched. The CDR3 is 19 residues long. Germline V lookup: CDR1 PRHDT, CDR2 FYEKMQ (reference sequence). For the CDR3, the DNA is TGTGCCAGCAGCTCAATCACCTCTCAGCTAGCGGGGGCGGCAGATACGCAGTATTTT. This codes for CASSSITSQLAGAADTQYF.

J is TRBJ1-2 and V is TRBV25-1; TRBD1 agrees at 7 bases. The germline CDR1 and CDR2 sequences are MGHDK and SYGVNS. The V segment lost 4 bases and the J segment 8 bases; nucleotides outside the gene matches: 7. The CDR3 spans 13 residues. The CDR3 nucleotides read TGTGCCAGCAGTGTACGACAGGGCGAGGGCTACACCTTC. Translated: CASSVRQGEGYTF.